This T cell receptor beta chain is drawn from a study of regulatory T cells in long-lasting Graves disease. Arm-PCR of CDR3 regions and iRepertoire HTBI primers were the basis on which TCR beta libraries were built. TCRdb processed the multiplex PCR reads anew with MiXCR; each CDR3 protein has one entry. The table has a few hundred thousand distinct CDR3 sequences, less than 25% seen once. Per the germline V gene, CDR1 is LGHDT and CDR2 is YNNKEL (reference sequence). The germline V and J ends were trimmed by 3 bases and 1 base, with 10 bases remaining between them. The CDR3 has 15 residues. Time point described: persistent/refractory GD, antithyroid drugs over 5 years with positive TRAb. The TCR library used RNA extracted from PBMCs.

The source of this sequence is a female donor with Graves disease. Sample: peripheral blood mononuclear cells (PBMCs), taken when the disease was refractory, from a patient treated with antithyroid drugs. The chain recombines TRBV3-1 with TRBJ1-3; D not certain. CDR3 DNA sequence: TGTGCCAGCAGCCAGCCAACGGGATCTGGAAACACCATATATTTT. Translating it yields CASSQPTGSGNTIYF.